This is a list of T cell receptor beta chains from one sample in a study of early T cells in non-severe SARS-CoV-2 infection. TCRdb independently ran MiXCR on the 5' RACE reads; one entry per CDR3 protein. Of nearly 45,000 distinct CDR3 sequences in the sample, approximately 11% were seen once. Sequenced material: whole blood. All receptors come from an adult who was a healthcare worker with PCR-confirmed SARS-CoV-2 infection or an uninfected control (not recorded which). The CDR3 runs from the conserved cysteine through the conserved F or W. Each record gives: clone size, D gene, J gene, V gene, CDR3 DNA, CDR3 protein. D genes are given only for firm matches. Some rows mark clone size as missing; the rest say once, few, many or name a class of expanded clone.

NA NA TRBJ2-6 TRBV15 TGTGCCACCAGCGGACCAGTCAGCTCTGGGGTCAACGTCCTGACTTTC CATSGPVSSGVNVLTF
many TRBD2 TRBJ2-7 TRBV7-2 TGTGCCAGCAGCTTAGAAGCGGGGGGGTACGAGCAGTACTTC CASSLEAGGYEQYF
few NA TRBJ2-3 TRBV7-2 TGTGCCAGCAGCTTTGAGGCAGATACGCAGTATTTT CASSFEADTQYF
few TRBD1 TRBJ1-1 TRBV7-2 TGTGCCAGCAGCTACCGGGACAGGGGGCTTGGGAACACTGAAGCTTTCTTT CASSYRDRGLGNTEAFF
many NA TRBJ2-7 TRBV7-9 TGTGCCAGCAGCTTATCAATCTACGAGCAGTACTTC CASSLSIYEQYF
many TRBD2 TRBJ2-2 TRBV29-1 TGCAGCGTGGAAGGGTTGCCTGGACTAGCGCGGACCGGGGAGCTGTTTTTT CSVEGLPGLARTGELFF
many NA TRBJ2-7 TRBV20-1 TGCAGTGCTAGAATCGCAGGGGCGAACTCCTACGAGCAGTACTTC CSARIAGANSYEQYF
many NA TRBJ2-7 TRBV10-1 TGCGCCAGCAGTGAGTCCGGCCAGGACTACGAGCAGTACTTC CASSESGQDYEQYF
NA TRBD2 TRBJ2-3 TRBV20-1 TGCAGTGCTAGCGGGAGCGGGGGACCCACAGATACGCAGTATTTT CSASGSGGPTDTQYF
NA NA TRBJ1-1 TRBV27 TGTGCCAGCAGTTTCTCGCCCTTGCGAGCTGAAGCTTTCTTT CASSFSPLRAEAFF
many NA TRBJ2-7 TRBV7-2 TGTGCCAGCAGCTTAGGGGGAGAAGGCTCCTACGAGCAGTACTTC CASSLGGEGSYEQYF
many NA TRBJ1-2 TRBV18 TGTGCCAGCTCAGACCGTTCGAGGCAGGGAAATGGCTACACCTTC CASSDRSRQGNGYTF
few NA TRBJ2-1 TRBV13 TGTGCCAGCAGCTTAGGGCAGTTCAACTGGCAGAACAATGAGCAGTTCTTC CASSLGQFNWQNNEQFF
few NA TRBJ2-7 TRBV7-9 TGTGCCAGCAGCTTAGGAGGTGGCGGAGGGGAAAGCTCCTACGAGCAGTACTTC CASSLGGGGGESSYEQYF
few TRBD1 TRBJ2-5 TRBV7-8 TGTGCCAGCAGCTCAAACAGGGGAGTAGAGACCCAGTACTTC CASSSNRGVETQYF
NA NA TRBJ1-1 TRBV29-1 TGCAGCGTTCTCCCGGACAGCACTGAAGCTTTCTTT CSVLPDSTEAFF
NA NA TRBJ1-5 TRBV12-3/TRBV12-4 TGTGCCAGCAGCACTACAGGGACCAATCAGCCCCAGCATTTT CASSTTGTNQPQHF
many NA TRBJ2-7 TRBV7-2 TGTGCCAGCAGCACGAGCTCCTACGAGCAGTACTTC CASSTSSYEQYF
many NA TRBJ1-5 TRBV7-2 TGTGCCAGCAGCTTACTGACAGGTGGCTTTAATCAGCCCCAGCATTTT CASSLLTGGFNQPQHF
many TRBD2 TRBJ2-7 TRBV29-1 TGCAGCGCCGGCGGGAGGACGGAGCAGTACTTC CSAGGRTEQYF
many TRBD1 TRBJ1-6 TRBV2 TGTGCCAGCCACAGCCAGTCCGGGACAGGGGGTTCACCCCTCCACTTT CASHSQSGTGGSPLHF
NA NA TRBJ2-1 TRBV12-3/TRBV12-4 TGTGCCAGCAGTTCGGGCGCGGACGGTGAGCAGTTCTTC CASSSGADGEQFF
few TRBD1 TRBJ2-5 TRBV7-8 TGTGCCAGCAGCTCCGGCCCCCCGGACAGGGGTTCAGAGACCCAGTACTTC CASSSGPPDRGSETQYF
many TRBD2 TRBJ2-3 TRBV7-3 TGTGCCAGCAGCTTAGACACTAGCGGGGGCACAGATACGCAGTATTTT CASSLDTSGGTDTQYF
many NA TRBJ2-2 TRBV29-1 TGCAGCGTTATGTCCGGGGAGCTGTTTTTT CSVMSGELFF
few TRBD2 TRBJ2-4 TRBV6-5 TGTGCCAGCAGTCCCAGACTAGCCCCCGCCCAAAACATTCAGTACTTC CASSPRLAPAQNIQYF
few TRBD1 TRBJ1-2 TRBV7-3 TGTGCCAGCGCCCCGGGACAGGGCTATGGCTACACCTTC CASAPGQGYGYTF
few NA TRBJ2-3 TRBV7-2 TGTGCCAGCAGCCGTCCTAGGCAAGGGAGCACAGATACGCAGTATTTT CASSRPRQGSTDTQYF
NA NA TRBJ2-2 TRBV9 TGTGCCAGCAGCGCGGAAGGGATTGACACCGGGGAGCTGTTTTTT CASSAEGIDTGELFF
many NA TRBJ2-2 TRBV5-5 TGTGCCAGCAGCTTGGGACCAACTCCTTACACCGGGGAGCTGTTTTTT CASSLGPTPYTGELFF
NA NA TRBJ2-7 TRBV29-1 TGCAGCGTTGAAAACAGCTACGAGCAGTACTTC CSVENSYEQYF
NA NA TRBJ2-3 TRBV19 TGTGCCAGTCGACCGGGACCGGACACAGATACGCAGTATTTT CASRPGPDTDTQYF
few NA TRBJ1-2 TRBV30 TGTGCCTGCGAAGAGGACAGCTTATATGGCTACACCTTC CACEEDSLYGYTF
many TRBD2 TRBJ2-7 TRBV3-1 TGTGCCAGCAGCCAAGATATGGGGGGAGGGGAGCAGTACTTC CASSQDMGGGEQYF
many NA TRBJ2-7 TRBV2 TGTGCCAGCAGTGATGAGGGGGCCTACGAGCAGTACTTC CASSDEGAYEQYF
many NA TRBJ2-1 TRBV29-1 TGCAGCGTTGCCCCCCCGGAGGGACAAAGCCCCAATGAGCAGTTCTTC CSVAPPEGQSPNEQFF
many NA TRBJ1-5 TRBV27 TGTGCCAGCGGGGGGACCCGATCGGACAATCAGCCCCAGCATTTT CASGGTRSDNQPQHF
NA NA TRBJ1-1 TRBV20-1 TGCAGTGCCCCCGTTAACACTGAAGCTTTCTTT CSAPVNTEAFF
NA TRBD2 TRBJ2-3 TRBV5-1 TGCGCCAGCAATCCAGCGGGGAGCACAGATACGCAGTATTTT CASNPAGSTDTQYF
few TRBD1 TRBJ2-1 TRBV5-1 TGCGCCAGCAGCTCGACCGACAGGGAAGACTACAATGAGCAGTTCTTC CASSSTDREDYNEQFF
many NA TRBJ1-5 TRBV18 TGTGCCAGCTCAAGGGACTCAGATCAGCCCCAGCATTTT CASSRDSDQPQHF
few NA TRBJ2-7 TRBV6-2/TRBV6-3 TGTGCCAGCAGTTCGTCTTCGGTAGGGTCTCCGTACGAGCAGTACTTC CASSSSSVGSPYEQYF
few TRBD1 TRBJ1-2 TRBV3-1 TGTGCCAGCAGCTTGGGTACAGGGGGCATTGGCTACACCTTC CASSLGTGGIGYTF
NA NA TRBJ2-1 TRBV12-3/TRBV12-4 TGTGCCAGCAGTACCGGGACGCCGTACAATGAGCAGTTCTTC CASSTGTPYNEQFF
many NA TRBJ1-6 TRBV14 TGTGCCAGCAGCTCGACACCCTCACCCCTCCACTTT CASSSTPSPLHF
many TRBD2 TRBJ2-1 TRBV19 TGTGCCAGTAGGGGGGGGACTGGGCCCATTGAGCAGTTCTTC CASRGGTGPIEQFF
NA NA TRBJ1-2 TRBV27 TGTGCCAGCAGTGGGCAGGGATGGAGCTACACCTTC CASSGQGWSYTF
many NA TRBJ1-5 TRBV5-6 TGTGCCAGCAGCCTGGCGGATCAGCCCCAGCATTTT CASSLADQPQHF
many TRBD1 TRBJ1-5 TRBV19 TGTGCCAGTAGAAAAGGACAGGGGTCCAATCAGCCCCAGCATTTT CASRKGQGSNQPQHF